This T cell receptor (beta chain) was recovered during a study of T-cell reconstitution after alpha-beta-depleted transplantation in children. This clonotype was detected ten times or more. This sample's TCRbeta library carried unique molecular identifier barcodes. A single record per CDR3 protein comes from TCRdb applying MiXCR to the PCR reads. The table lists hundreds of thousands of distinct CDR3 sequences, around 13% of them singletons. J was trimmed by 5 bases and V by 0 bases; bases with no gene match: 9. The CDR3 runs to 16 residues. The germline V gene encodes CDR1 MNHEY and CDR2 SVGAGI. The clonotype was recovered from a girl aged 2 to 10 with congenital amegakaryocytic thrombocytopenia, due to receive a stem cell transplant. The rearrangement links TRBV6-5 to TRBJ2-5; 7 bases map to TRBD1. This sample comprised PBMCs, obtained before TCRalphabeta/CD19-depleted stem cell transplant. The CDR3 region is CASSYSDGTQGETQYF. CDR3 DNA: TGTGCCAGCAGTTACTCGGACGGAACACAGGGGGAGACCCAGTACTTC.